This T cell receptor (beta chain) was recorded in a study of blood T cells in healthy people across ages. Germline assignment: CDR1 SGHTA and CDR2 FQGNSA. V was cut by 7 bases and J by 12 bases, with 25 bases left in between. This CDR3 is built from 15 residues. At least 6.5 million PBMCs were isolated per sample. This clonotype has at least ten counts. The antigen remains unidentified. Findings and limits, study-wide: Naive and antigen-experienced cells were not separated, limiting conclusive comparison. Strong correlation existed between TCR beta diversity and naive T cell percentage.

Sample-barcoded 5' priming and a J-beta primer mix drove a second PCR of about 6 to 12 cycles. One entry per CDR3 protein, called by TCRdb with MiXCR from the 5' RACE reads. The data show more than 800,000 distinct CDR3 sequences, with around 30% seen just once and about 18% held by the top ten. The TCR was taken from a woman of 80 years or more in good health. The chain employs TRBV7-2 and TRBJ2-1, with D perhaps assigned TRBD1 or TRBD2 (5 bases each). The sequencing sample was made of blood. CDR3 in amino acids: CASKPGTPFTEGQFF. DNA for the CDR3: TGTGCCAGCAAACCCGGGACCCCTTTTACAGAGGGGCAGTTCTTC.